A single sample gave rise to the 2 T cell receptor beta chains below, sequenced in a study of spatial heterogeneity in lung cancer. TCRdb recomputed calls from the 5' RACE reads with MiXCR, one row per CDR3 protein. The data show 25,000 to 30,000 distinct CDR3 sequences, roughly 6% seen once. Time point: blood at routine non-recurrence follow-up after resection. No cells were sorted before sequencing. The whole RNA sequenced was extracted from tumor, nontumor lung or frozen PBMC. This specimen consisted of PBMCs, obtained at follow-up. The receptors originated from a male donor with early-stage non-small cell lung cancer.

This rearrangement joins TRBV6-1 to TRBJ2-5; tentatively, D is TRBD1 or TRBD2 (6 bases each). V was shortened by 7 bases and J by 7 bases, with 22 bases between the two germline ends. CDR1 MNHNS and CDR2 SASEGT come from the germline V gene. The CDR3 consists of 15 residues. The CDR3 DNA is TGTGCCAGCACCCCCGAGGGGGTGGAGGGGTGGACCCAGTACTTC. Amino acid sequence: CASTPEGVEGWTQYF.

Points on this clonotype: Because the CDR3 is missing its conserved closing phenylalanine or tryptophan, this is likely a read error. The V call is TRBV7-8, the J call TRBJ2-7, with D hard to call. The CDR3 length is 14 residues. In germline, CDR1 is SGHVS, CDR2 FQNEAQ. V gave up 7 bases and J gave up 1 base, with 14 bases separating them. CDR3 DNA: TGTGCCAGCATCCCTCCCCCTTTTTCCTACGAGCAGTACGCC. Translated: CASIPPPFSYEQYA.